This entry lists 17 T cell receptor beta chains sequenced from one sample in a study of cytomegalovirus exposure and HLA in healthy donors. 13 Jbeta primers and 60 Vbeta primers were used for the PCR. TCRdb's copy holds only in-frame clones and misses some; the assay was immunoSEQ multiplex PCR. In the table there are about 140,000 clones, around four fifths of which are singletons. The specimen was PBMCs. Receptors originate from a woman aged 40 to 50 in good health and CMV-seronegative.

The rearrangement links TRBV1 to TRBJ2-1; the table's D call TRBD2 went unverified against the DNA. TRBV1 is reported as a pseudogene. This CDR3 has 17 amino acids. The CDR3, as DNA: TGCACCAGCATCAAACCTAGCGGGAGACGGAATTACAATGAGCAGTTCTTC. Translated, it gives CTSIKPSGRRNYNEQFF.

This chain uses TRBV2 with TRBJ2-7; 9 nucleotides align to TRBD1. J lost 0 bases, V lost 6 bases, and 3 bases had no gene match. The CDR3 has 14 residues. CDR1 and CDR2 (germline): SNHLY, FYNNEI. CDR3 sequence reads: CASSEDRGSYEQYF. As DNA, the CDR3 is TGTGCCAGCAGCGAGGACAGGGGCTCCTACGAGCAGTACTTC.

This clone was recorded once. V gene TRBV6-5 combines with J gene TRBJ2-3; 8 bases are a match to TRBD1. Germline V lookup: CDR1 MNHEY, CDR2 SVGAGI. Unmatched junction bases numbered 7, after V lost 8 bases and J lost 3 bases. The CDR3 sequence is 14 residues long. The CDR3 region is CASGRTGNTDTQYF. DNA of the CDR3: TGTGCCAGCGGCAGGACAGGGAATACAGATACGCAGTATTTT.

This chain joins TRBV6-4 and TRBJ2-1; 13 bases are shared with TRBD2. The CDR3 spans 15 residues. Germline-derived CDR1 and CDR2 are MRHNA and SNTAGT. The J segment lost 7 bases and the V segment lost 3 bases, leaving 3 bases of the junction unmatched. In DNA, the CDR3 is TGTGCCAGCAGTGAACTAGCGGGAGGGCCAAATGAGCAGTTCTTC. Its translation: CASSELAGGPNEQFF.

The chain combines TRBV11-2 with TRBJ2-7; weak D call: TRBD1 (6 bases). Germline V gene data show CDR1 as SGHAT and CDR2 as FQNNGV. The CDR3 totals 12 residues. V was shortened by 3 bases and J by 5 bases, with 8 bases between the two germline ends. The CDR3 DNA is TGTGCCAGCAGCTTGGGGGACAACGAGCAGTACTTC. Translated: CASSLGDNEQYF. Full variable domain (missing parts from reference TRBV11-2 and TRBJ2-7): EAGVAQSPRYKIIEKRQSVAFWCNPISGHATLYWYQQILGQGPKLLIQFQNNGVVDDSQLPKDRFSAERLKGVDSTLKIQPAKLEDSAVYLCASSLGDNEQYFGPGTRLTVT.

The chain links TRBV6-1 to TRBJ1-1; D not certain. Looked up from germline, CDR1 is MNHNS and CDR2 is SASEGT. The CDR3 runs to 13 residues. V dropped 0 bases and J dropped 11 bases, with 13 bases sitting between them. The CDR3 DNA sequence: TGTGCCAGCAGTGAAGCGCGGGTTCCGAGGGCTTTCTTT. It is translated as CASSEARVPRAFF.

This rearrangement joins TRBV6-6 to TRBJ1-1; 9 bases are shared with TRBD1. Germline V gives CDR1 MNHNY, CDR2 SVGAGI (reference sequence). The J segment lost 3 bases and the V segment lost 6 bases, leaving 2 bases of the junction unmatched. The CDR3 has 13 amino acids. CDR3 nucleotide sequence: TGTGCCAGCAGCAGGACAGGGGACACTGAAGCTTTCTTT. It translates to CASSRTGDTEAFF.

The CDR3 loop is CASSTRATGGGETQYF. CDR3 DNA: TGTGCCAGCAGCACTAGGGCGACAGGGGGCGGTGAGACCCAGTACTTC. The chain links TRBV28 to TRBJ2-5; the match to TRBD1 covers 10 bases. CDR1 and CDR2 (germline): MDHEN, SYDVKM. The CDR3 length is 16 residues. The trim removed 6 bases at V and 5 bases at J, leaving 12 bases unmatched.

Points on this clone: Other DNA sequences in this sample translate to the same CDR3. V is TRBV7-9 and J is TRBJ1-5, with 8 bases aligning to TRBD1. Looked up from germline, CDR1 is SEHNR and CDR2 is FQNEAQ (reference sequence). After removal of 6 bases from V and 6 bases from J, the junction contained 4 bases not matched to a gene. This CDR3 has 13 amino acids. CDR3 nucleotide sequence: TGTGCCAGCAGTCTACAGGGGGGTCAGCCCCAGCATTTT. This codes for CASSLQGGQPQHF.

This clone was seen a single time. The chain joins TRBV30 to TRBJ2-7, with 10 bases that match TRBD2. The CDR3 sequence is 16 residues long. Germline CDR1 and CDR2: GTSNPN and SVGIG (reference sequence). J gave up 6 bases and V 0 bases, and 11 bases lay outside the gene matches. For the CDR3, the DNA is TGTGCCTGGAGTGTACGAGCGACTAGCGGGCCCTTCGAGCAGTACTTC. Translating it yields CAWSVRATSGPFEQYF. The complete variable domain, with remaining parts taken from reference TRBV30 and TRBJ2-7, reads SQTIHQWPATLVQPVGSPLSLECTVEGTSNPNLYWYRQAAGRGLQLLFYSVGIGQISSEVPQNLSASRPQDRQFILSSKKLLLSDSGFYLCAWSVRATSGPFEQYFGPGTRLTVT.

This clone was recorded a few times. This chain connects TRBV9 to TRBJ1-1, with D possibly matching TRBD1 (5 bases). This CDR3 spans 16 amino acids. The V and J ends lost 0 bases and 0 bases respectively, with 12 bases between them. CDR1 and CDR2 from the germline V gene are SGDLS and YYNGEE. This chain's CDR3 is CASSVESGLLNTEAFF. The CDR3 nucleotides read TGTGCCAGCAGCGTAGAATCGGGACTGTTGAACACTGAAGCTTTCTTT.

The chain combines TRBV19 with TRBJ1-5; D gene unclear. CDR1 and CDR2 from the germline V gene are LNHDA and SQIVND (reference sequence). The germline V and J ends were trimmed by 6 bases and 4 bases, with 16 bases remaining between them. The CDR3 length is 15 residues. In DNA, the CDR3 is TGTGCCAGTAGAACCCCCGCGGGTTCAAATCAGCCCCAGCATTTT. This translates into CASRTPAGSNQPQHF.

The chain joins TRBV11-1 to TRBJ2-5; possibly TRBD2 for D (7 bases). Germline loops: CDR1 SGHAT, CDR2 FQDESV (reference sequence). Trimming stripped 4 bases from V and 5 bases from J, with 17 bases between. This CDR3 is built from 15 residues. CDR3 sequence reads: CASSSLGGGWETQYF. CDR3 nucleotide sequence: TGTGCCAGCAGCTCCCTGGGAGGGGGTTGGGAGACCCAGTACTTC.

The gene calls are TRBV7-3 and TRBJ2-5, with 7 bases lining up with TRBD2. This CDR3 is 14 amino acids long. The germline gives CDR1 SGHTA, CDR2 FQGTGA. Unmatched junction bases numbered 10, after V lost 5 bases and J lost 7 bases. The CDR3 DNA sequence: TGTGCCAGCAGCCCCCGGACTAGGAGTGGGACCCAGTACTTC. Translated: CASSPRTRSGTQYF. The whole variable domain, remainder taken from reference TRBV7-3 and TRBJ2-5, is GAGVSQTPSNKVTEKGKYVELRCDPISGHTALYWYRQSLGQGPEFLIYFQGTGAADDSGLPNDRFFAVRPEGSVSTLKIQRTERGDSAVYLCASSPRTRSGTQYFGPGTRLLVL.

The chain couples TRBV2 to TRBJ2-3; D gene ambiguous. V was pared by 7 bases and J by 3 bases, with 8 bases between. From germline, CDR1 is SNHLY and CDR2 FYNNEI. The CDR3 totals 12 residues. This CDR3 reads CASNRATDTQYF. In DNA, the CDR3 is TGTGCCAGCAACCGAGCGACAGATACGCAGTATTTT.

The J gene is TRBJ2-7, the V gene TRBV7-2, with TRBD2 matching 14 bases. V lost 6 bases and J lost 3; bases outside the gene matches: 13. This CDR3 region has 18 residues. Looked up from germline, CDR1 is SGHTA and CDR2 is FQGNSA. This CDR3 reads CASRDPGLAGVLGYEQYF. The DNA of the CDR3 is TGTGCCAGCAGGGATCCGGGACTAGCGGGAGTTCTCGGCTACGAGCAGTACTTC.

V usage is TRBV28 and J usage is TRBJ1-4, with 7 bases identical to TRBD1. Germline V gene lookup returns CDR1 MDHEN and CDR2 SYDVKM. Trimming cost V 5 bases and J 4 bases; bases outside gene matches: 10. The CDR3 has 16 residues. Written as DNA, the CDR3 is TGTGCCAGCAGTCCGGCAACAGGGGACTTTAATGAAAAACTGTTTTTT. Translation: CASSPATGDFNEKLFF.